These T cell receptor beta chains were read from a single sample in a study of T cells in Graves' hyperthyroidism and ophthalmopathy. TCRdb analysed the multiplex PCR reads with MiXCR anew, one entry per CDR3 protein. The sample shows about 350,000 distinct CDR3 sequences, about a sixth of them seen only once. Sample: blood. These receptors were collected from a woman aged 25-40 years with Graves' hyperthyroidism that later progressed to Graves' ophthalmopathy. CDR3s leave out the opening cysteine and the closing phenylalanine or tryptophan.

v_gene: TRBV7-2; len: 13; j_gene: TRBJ1-1; CDR3aa: ASSLASGGLILAF
v_gene: TRBV5-6; len: 12; j_gene: TRBJ1-6; CDR3aa: ASSLVPDNSPLH
v_gene: TRBV27; len: 14; j_gene: TRBJ2-5; CDR3aa: ASSLSREGLWETQY
v_gene: TRBV10-2; len: 16; j_gene: TRBJ2-4; CDR3aa: ASSHQGTSGGPGRDQY
v_gene: TRBV9; len: 12; j_gene: TRBJ2-1; CDR3aa: ASSPRTGTDEQF
v_gene: TRBV12-3/TRBV12-4; len: 9; j_gene: TRBJ2-2; CDR3aa: ASSITGELF
v_gene: TRBV5-4; len: 13; j_gene: TRBJ2-7; CDR3aa: ASSLGGSNSYEQY
v_gene: TRBV29-1; len: 11; j_gene: TRBJ2-2; CDR3aa: SVVPANTGELF
v_gene: TRBV28; len: 14; j_gene: TRBJ2-1; CDR3aa: ASSPIGQGSYNEQF
v_gene: TRBV19; len: 11; j_gene: TRBJ1-2; CDR3aa: ASSPGYGYGYT
v_gene: TRBV7-9; len: 12; j_gene: TRBJ1-2; CDR3aa: ASTPSGRNYGYT
v_gene: TRBV4-2; len: 11; j_gene: TRBJ1-2; CDR3aa: ASSQGAWDGYT
v_gene: TRBV12-3/TRBV12-4; len: 12; j_gene: TRBJ2-2; CDR3aa: ASSSGTPPGELF
v_gene: TRBV6-5; len: 13; j_gene: TRBJ2-6; CDR3aa: ASSYPDGGANVLT
v_gene: TRBV28; len: 13; j_gene: TRBJ2-7; CDR3aa: ASSRITRGHYEQY
v_gene: TRBV10-3; len: 11; j_gene: TRBJ1-2; CDR3aa: AISESTGYGYT
v_gene: TRBV12-3/TRBV12-4; len: 11; j_gene: TRBJ1-1; CDR3aa: ASSYGSNTEAF
v_gene: TRBV9; len: 14; j_gene: TRBJ2-7; CDR3aa: ASSTSTGGSSYEQY
v_gene: TRBV19; len: 18; j_gene: TRBJ2-2; CDR3aa: ASSATGTSGGGLNTGELF
v_gene: TRBV20-1; len: 11; j_gene: TRBJ2-3; CDR3aa: SARVSGTDTQY
v_gene: TRBV20-1; len: 12; j_gene: TRBJ2-7; CDR3aa: SARILAGAREQY
v_gene: TRBV5-1; len: 14; j_gene: TRBJ2-5; CDR3aa: ASSWFSRALQETQH
v_gene: TRBV7-9; len: 14; j_gene: TRBJ1-2; CDR3aa: ASSLAWNQGNFGYT
v_gene: TRBV4-1; len: 15; j_gene: TRBJ2-3; CDR3aa: ASSLIPGLASTDTQY
v_gene: TRBV30; len: 11; j_gene: TRBJ1-5; CDR3aa: AWSPSGAKPQH
v_gene: TRBV19; len: 13; j_gene: TRBJ2-5; CDR3aa: ASSTRTRGQETQY